One sample yielded the 28 T cell receptor beta chains listed below, sequenced in a study of cytomegalovirus exposure and HLA in healthy donors. The PCR ran on 60 Vbeta and 13 Jbeta primers. The protocol was immunoSEQ multiplex PCR, while the TCRdb copy is restricted to in-frame clones and leaves out a portion. The table has 100,000 to 120,000 clones, approximately 83% seen once. The material sequenced was PBMCs. These receptors were taken from a man in his forties or fifties in good health and CMV-seronegative.

V is TRBV2 and J is TRBJ1-5; D is perhaps TRBD1 (6 bases). The CDR3 contains 13 residues. V shed 6 bases and J shed 3 bases, with 9 bases lying between them. Germline loops: CDR1 SNHLY, CDR2 FYNNEI. The CDR3 spells CASRGGVNQPQHF. The CDR3 bases are TGTGCCAGCAGAGGGGGAGTCAATCAGCCCCAGCATTTT.

The chain links TRBV28 to TRBJ1-4; D unclear. Trimming shortened V by 4 bases and J by 11 bases, and 8 bases separated the two germline ends. This CDR3 region has 11 residues. Germline values: CDR1 MDHEN, CDR2 SYDVKM. CDR3 protein: CASSSPGKLFF. CDR3 nucleotide sequence: TGTGCCAGCAGTTCCCCGGGGAAACTGTTTTTT.

This chain uses TRBV5-6 with TRBJ2-7, with 9 nucleotides matching TRBD1. With V trimmed by 4 bases and J by 4 bases, 9 bases remained unmatched. The CDR3 has 15 amino acids. Germline values: CDR1 SGHDT, CDR2 YYEEEE. The chain's CDR3 is CASSLRPGQGYEQYF. The CDR3 coding sequence is TGTGCCAGCAGCCTGCGTCCGGGACAGGGTTACGAGCAGTACTTC.

The chain is built from TRBV5-6 and TRBJ2-6; 9 positions match TRBD1. J was trimmed by 0 bases and V by 3 bases; bases with no gene match: 10. Looked up from germline, CDR1 is SGHDT and CDR2 is YYEEEE. The length of the CDR3 is 19 residues. The CDR3 coding sequence is TGTGCCAGCAGCTCATACAGGACAGGGGAGGACTCTGGGGCCAACGTCCTGACTTTC. Protein: CASSSYRTGEDSGANVLTF. Supplemented by reference TRBV5-6 and TRBJ2-6, the full variable domain reads DAGVTQSPTHLIKTRGQQVTLRCSPKSGHDTVSWYQQALGQGPQFIFQYYEEEERQRGNFPDRFSGHQFPNYSSELNVNALLLGDSALYLCASSSYRTGEDSGANVLTFGAGSRLTVL.

The rearrangement links TRBV11-2 to TRBJ2-2; 7 positions agree with TRBD1. The germline CDR1 and CDR2 sequences are SGHAT and FQNNGV. CDR3 size: 15 residues. V dropped 2 bases and J dropped 4; count of bases not matched to a gene: 4. The CDR3 DNA follows: TGTGCCAGCAGCTTAAAGGGGGCGGGCACCGGGGAGCTGTTTTTT. This translates into CASSLKGAGTGELFF.

The count of this clone is one. V gene TRBV6-5 combines with J gene TRBJ1-1; perhaps TRBD1 as D (6 bases). This CDR3 comprises 14 residues. Trimming pared 5 bases from V and 0 bases from J, leaving 10 bases between. Per the germline V gene, CDR1 is MNHEY and CDR2 is SVGAGI. This CDR3 reads CASSRQVLNTEAFF. CDR3 bases: TGTGCCAGCAGTCGACAGGTACTGAACACTGAAGCTTTCTTT.

The chain recombines TRBV7-2 with TRBJ1-1, with D perhaps matching TRBD1 (6 bases). This CDR3 region has 14 residues. V was pared by 5 bases and J by 1 base, with 11 bases between. Germline CDR1 reads SGHTA; CDR2 reads FQGNSA. Here the CDR3 DNA reads TGTGCCAGCAGCCCCTGGGGACAGAACACTGAAGCTTTCTTT. This sequence encodes CASSPWGQNTEAFF.

The V gene is TRBV7-6, the J gene TRBJ1-1; the match to TRBD1 covers 7 bases. In germline, CDR1 is SGHVS, CDR2 FNYEAQ. The V gene end was trimmed by 4 bases and the J gene end by 4 bases; junction bases not matched to a gene: 6. CDR3 length equals 14 residues. Written as DNA, the CDR3 is TGTGCCAGCAGCTCCGGGACAGCCACCACTGAAGCTTTCTTT. Amino acid sequence: CASSSGTATTEAFF.

The chain is built from TRBV19 and TRBJ1-3; D uncertain. Deletions cut 9 bases from V and 7 bases from J, with 16 bases between. The CDR3 has 13 residues. Per the germline V gene, CDR1 is LNHDA and CDR2 is SQIVND (reference sequence). The CDR3 coding sequence is TGTGCCAGCCACTGGGCAGATGAGAACACCATATATTTT. Its translation: CASHWADENTIYF. Based on the CDR3 plus reference TRBV19 and TRBJ1-3, the full variable domain is DGGITQSPKYLFRKEGQNVTLSCEQNLNHDAMYWYRQDPGQGLRLIYYSQIVNDFQKGDIAEGYSVSREKKESFPLTVTSAQKNPTAFYLCASHWADENTIYFGEGSWLTVV.

This chain joins TRBV5-1 and TRBJ1-5, with D possibly TRBD1 on 6 matching bases. The CDR3 runs to 14 residues. Trimming removed 3 bases from V and 2 bases from J, with 9 bases in between. CDR1 SGHRS and CDR2 YFSETQ come from the germline V gene. CDR3 in DNA: TGCGCCAGCAGCTGGGAGGGGGGCAATCAGCCCCAGCATTTT. It encodes CASSWEGGNQPQHF.

The sample holds one count of this clone. This chain links TRBV29-1 with TRBJ1-3; D is undetermined. With 6 bases removed from V and 3 bases from J, the gap between germline ends came to 9 bases. CDR3 length: 12 amino acids. In germline, CDR1 is SQVTM, CDR2 ANQGSEA. The DNA of the CDR3 is TGCAGCGTACGGGGTGATGGAAACACCATATATTTT. This gives the protein CSVRGDGNTIYF.

This clone was detected once. This chain links TRBV5-6 with TRBJ1-4, with 10 bases fitting TRBD1. The CDR3 has 15 residues. CDR1 and CDR2 from the germline V gene are SGHDT and YYEEEE. The junction had 3 bases not matched to a gene; V was cut back by 1 base and J by 6 bases. In DNA form, the CDR3 reads TGTGCCAGCAGCTTGATGGGGACAGGGGATGAAAAACTGTTTTTT. Translated: CASSLMGTGDEKLFF.

This clone was picked up a small number of times. The chain combines TRBV6-5 with TRBJ2-1; TRBD2 is a possible D gene (6 bases). Germline CDR1 MNHEY, CDR2 SVGAGI. The CDR3 extends over 13 amino acids. V was clipped by 7 bases and J by 8 bases, with 15 bases between them. CDR3 in amino acids: CASTRGKRDEQFF. CDR3 in DNA: TGTGCCAGCACACGGGGGAAACGAGATGAGCAGTTCTTC.

The V and J genes are TRBV6-1 and TRBJ1-1; tentatively, D is TRBD1 (5 bases). This CDR3 has 14 amino acids. Looked up from germline, CDR1 is MNHNS and CDR2 is SASEGT. V was cut by 8 bases and J by 0 bases, with 13 bases left in between. CDR3: CASVGGGMNTEAFF. As DNA, the CDR3 is TGTGCCAGCGTGGGGGGGGGAATGAACACTGAAGCTTTCTTT.

The chain employs TRBV5-1 and TRBJ2-7, with D hard to call. The ends were cut back, 4 bases at V and 3 bases at J, with 8 bases in the middle. Germline loops: CDR1 SGHRS, CDR2 YFSETQ. The length of the CDR3 is 12 residues. The CDR3 DNA reads TGCGCCAGCAGCCCCCCCAGCTACGAGCAGTACTTC. Amino acids: CASSPPSYEQYF.

The DNA of the CDR3 is TGTGCCAGCAGCCAAGGGACAGGGGGTCAGCCCCAGCATTTT. Translating it yields CASSQGTGGQPQHF. This chain connects TRBV7-2 to TRBJ1-5; 11 nucleotides align to TRBD1. Unmatched junction bases numbered 3, after V lost 5 bases and J lost 6 bases. The CDR3 sequence is 14 residues long. Germline loops: CDR1 SGHTA, CDR2 FQGNSA.

V usage is TRBV4-2 and J usage is TRBJ2-7, with 7 bases identical to TRBD1. The CDR3 consists of 14 residues. The J segment lost 6 bases and the V segment lost 1 base, leaving 6 bases of the junction unmatched. Looked up from germline, CDR1 is LGHNA and CDR2 is YNFKEQ. CDR3 loop: CASSQVTQGSEQYF. CDR3 coding DNA: TGTGCCAGCAGCCAAGTCACACAGGGGAGCGAGCAGTACTTC.

J is TRBJ1-5 and V is TRBV19, with D possibly matching TRBD1 (6 bases). The V gene lost 6 bases and the J gene lost 4 bases, with 13 bases spanning the gap. Germline loops: CDR1 LNHDA, CDR2 SQIVND (reference sequence). This CDR3 is 14 amino acids long. The chain's CDR3 is CASRPGQGNQPQHF. CDR3 in DNA: TGTGCCAGTAGGCCAGGGCAGGGGAATCAGCCCCAGCATTTT.

The rearrangement uses TRBV19 and TRBJ1-5; D gene uncertain. Per the germline V gene, CDR1 is LNHDA and CDR2 is SQIVND (reference sequence). The CDR3 covers 12 residues. V lost 3 bases and J lost 6, with 6 bases in between. CDR3 protein: CASSIPPQPQHF. The CDR3, as DNA: TGTGCCAGTAGTATCCCTCCTCAGCCCCAGCATTTT.

V gene TRBV10-3 combines with J gene TRBJ1-1, with 10 bases matching TRBD1. The CDR3 runs 14 residues. Per the germline V gene, CDR1 is ENHRY and CDR2 is SYGVKD. Unmatched junction bases numbered 3, after V lost 3 bases and J lost 5 bases. CDR3 nucleotide sequence: TGTGCCATCAGTGACGGACAGGGGGTGACTGAAGCTTTCTTT. It translates to CAISDGQGVTEAFF.

This chain links TRBV9 with TRBJ2-7, with unresolved D. Trimming cost V 4 bases and J 2 bases, with 16 bases left between them. The germline V gene has CDR1 SGDLS and CDR2 YYNGEE. This CDR3 region has 15 residues. The chain's CDR3 is CASSPEAGPAYEQYF. The CDR3 DNA sequence: TGTGCCAGCAGCCCCGAGGCTGGCCCGGCCTACGAGCAGTACTTC.

V and J are TRBV6-6 and TRBJ2-7; the D is unclear. This CDR3 spans 13 amino acids. Trimming stripped 0 bases from V and 3 bases from J, with 6 bases between. Germline CDR1 reads MNHNY; CDR2 reads SVGAGI (reference sequence). The CDR3 sequence: CASSYSSSYEQYF. CDR3 in DNA: TGTGCCAGCAGTTACTCGTCCAGCTACGAGCAGTACTTC.

This rearrangement joins TRBV27 to TRBJ2-2; D is uncertain. V dropped 6 bases and J dropped 7 bases, with 12 bases sitting between them. Germline-derived CDR1 and CDR2 are MNHEY and SMNVEV (reference sequence). The CDR3 sequence is 13 residues long. The CDR3, as DNA: TGTGCCAGCAGCGGGTATTTTGGCGGGGAGCTGTTTTTT. Translation: CASSGYFGGELFF.

The genes are TRBV14 and TRBJ1-5; D gene ambiguous. CDR1 and CDR2 from the germline V gene are SGHDN and FVKESK. With 1 base removed from V and 7 bases from J, the gap between germline ends came to 8 bases. The CDR3 spans 13 residues. This CDR3 reads CASSQGLSQPQHF. Written as DNA, the CDR3 is TGTGCCAGCAGCCAAGGTTTGAGCCAGCCCCAGCATTTT.

The chain employs TRBV6-1 and TRBJ2-7; TRBD2 is a possible D gene (6 bases). Germline V lookup: CDR1 MNHNS, CDR2 SASEGT. This CDR3 spans 15 amino acids. V lost 7 bases and J lost 2, with 18 bases in between. The DNA of the CDR3 is TGTGCCAGCATGAGTGGTGGGACGGGGGCCTACGAGCAGTACTTC. This encodes CASMSGGTGAYEQYF.

CDR3 sequence: CASSPRLAHGDTQYF. The CDR3 coding sequence is TGTGCCAGCAGCCCCCGCTTAGCTCACGGGGATACGCAGTATTTT. The rearrangement links TRBV14 to TRBJ2-3; no clear D gene. The CDR3 runs to 15 residues. Per germline, CDR1 SGHDN and CDR2 FVKESK. V was trimmed by 4 bases and J by 6 bases, leaving 17 bases between them.

V and J are TRBV15 and TRBJ2-7, with 12 bases lining up with TRBD1. The CDR3 covers 16 residues. The V gene end was trimmed by 0 bases and the J gene end by 2 bases; junction bases not matched to a gene: 2. Germline loops: CDR1 LNHNV, CDR2 YYDKDF (reference sequence). The CDR3 nucleotides read TGTGCCACCAGCAGAGAGGGACAGGGGGCCCCCTACGAGCAGTACTTC. Translating it yields CATSREGQGAPYEQYF.

V gene TRBV6-5 combines with J gene TRBJ2-7; D remains unclear. Trimming cost V 4 bases and J 0 bases, with 16 bases left between them. Germline loops: CDR1 MNHEY, CDR2 SVGAGI. The CDR3 contains 16 residues. The CDR3 DNA reads as TGTGCCAGCAGTTTACATCACCCTTATCCCTCCTACGAGCAGTACTTC. Its protein product is CASSLHHPYPSYEQYF.